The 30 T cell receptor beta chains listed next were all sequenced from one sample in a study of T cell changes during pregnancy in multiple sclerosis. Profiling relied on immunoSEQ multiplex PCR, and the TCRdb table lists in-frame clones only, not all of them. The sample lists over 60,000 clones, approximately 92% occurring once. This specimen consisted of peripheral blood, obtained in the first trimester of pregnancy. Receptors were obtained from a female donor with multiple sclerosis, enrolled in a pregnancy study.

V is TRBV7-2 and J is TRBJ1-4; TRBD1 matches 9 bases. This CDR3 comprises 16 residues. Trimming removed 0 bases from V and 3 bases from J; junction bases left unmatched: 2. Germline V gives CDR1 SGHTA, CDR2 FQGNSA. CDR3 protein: CASSLAGTGSNEKLFF. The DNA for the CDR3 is TGTGCCAGCAGCTTAGCCGGGACAGGGTCTAATGAAAAACTGTTTTTT.

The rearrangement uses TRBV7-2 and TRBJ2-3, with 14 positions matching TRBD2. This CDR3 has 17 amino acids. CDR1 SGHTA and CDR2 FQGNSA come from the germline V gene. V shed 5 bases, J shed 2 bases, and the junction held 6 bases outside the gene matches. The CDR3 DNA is TGTGCCAGCAGCCGGACTAGCGGGGGGTCAATCACAGATACGCAGTATTTT. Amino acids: CASSRTSGGSITDTQYF.

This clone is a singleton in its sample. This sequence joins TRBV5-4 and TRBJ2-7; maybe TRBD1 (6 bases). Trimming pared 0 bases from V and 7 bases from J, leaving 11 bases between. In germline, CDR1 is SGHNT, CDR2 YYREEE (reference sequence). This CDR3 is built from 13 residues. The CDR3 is CASSLAQGREQYF. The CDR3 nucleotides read TGTGCCAGCAGCTTGGCGCAGGGGCGGGAGCAGTACTTC.

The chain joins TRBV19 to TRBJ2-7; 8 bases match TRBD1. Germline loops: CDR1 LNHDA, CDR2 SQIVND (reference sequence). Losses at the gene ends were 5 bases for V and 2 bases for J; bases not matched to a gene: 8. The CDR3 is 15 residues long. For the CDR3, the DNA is TGTGCCAGTAGTCCACGACAGGGGAGACCCTACGAGCAGTACTTC. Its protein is CASSPRQGRPYEQYF.

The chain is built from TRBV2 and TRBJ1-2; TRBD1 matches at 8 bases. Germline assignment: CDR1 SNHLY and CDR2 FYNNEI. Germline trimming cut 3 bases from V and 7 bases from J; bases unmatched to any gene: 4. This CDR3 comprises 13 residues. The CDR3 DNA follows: TGTGCCAGCAGTGACAGGGGGCACTTTGGCTACACCTTC. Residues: CASSDRGHFGYTF. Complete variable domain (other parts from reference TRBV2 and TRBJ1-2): EPEVTQTPSHQVTQMGQEVILRCVPISNHLYFYWYRQILGQKVEFLVSFYNNEISEKSEIFDDQFSVERPDGSNFTLKIRSTKLEDSAMYFCASSDRGHFGYTFGSGTRLTVV.

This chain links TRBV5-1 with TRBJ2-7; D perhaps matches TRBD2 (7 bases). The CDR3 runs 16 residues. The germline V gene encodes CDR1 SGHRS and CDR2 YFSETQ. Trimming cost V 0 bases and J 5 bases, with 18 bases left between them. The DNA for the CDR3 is TGCGCCAGCAGCTTGGAGGGGGGAGGGCCCTCAAACGAGCAGTACTTC. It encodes CASSLEGGGPSNEQYF.

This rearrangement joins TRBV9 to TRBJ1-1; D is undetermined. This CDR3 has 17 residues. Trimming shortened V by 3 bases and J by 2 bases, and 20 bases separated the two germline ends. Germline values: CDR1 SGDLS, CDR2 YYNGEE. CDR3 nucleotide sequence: TGTGCCAGCAGCGCCCTTGGTGGCGGCTACCTCAACACTGAAGCTTTCTTT. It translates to CASSALGGGYLNTEAFF.

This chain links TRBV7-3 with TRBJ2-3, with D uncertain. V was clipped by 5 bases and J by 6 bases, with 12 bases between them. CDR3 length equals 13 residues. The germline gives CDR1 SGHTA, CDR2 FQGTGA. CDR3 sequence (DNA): TGTGCCAGCAGCGCACAATTCAGGGATACGCAGTATTTT. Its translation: CASSAQFRDTQYF.

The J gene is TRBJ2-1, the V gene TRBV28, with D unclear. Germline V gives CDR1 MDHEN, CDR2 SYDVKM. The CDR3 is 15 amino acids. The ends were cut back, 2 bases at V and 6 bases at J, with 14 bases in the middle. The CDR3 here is CASSLGGLNGNEQFF. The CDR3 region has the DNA TGTGCCAGCAGTTTAGGCGGCCTTAATGGCAATGAGCAGTTCTTC.

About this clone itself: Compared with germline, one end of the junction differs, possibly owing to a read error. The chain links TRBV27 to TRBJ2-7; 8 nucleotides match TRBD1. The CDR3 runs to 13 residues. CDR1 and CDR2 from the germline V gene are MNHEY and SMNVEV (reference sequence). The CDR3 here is CASSLYRGYEQYF. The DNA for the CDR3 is TGTGCCAGCAGCTTATACAGGGGGTACGAGCAGTACTTC.

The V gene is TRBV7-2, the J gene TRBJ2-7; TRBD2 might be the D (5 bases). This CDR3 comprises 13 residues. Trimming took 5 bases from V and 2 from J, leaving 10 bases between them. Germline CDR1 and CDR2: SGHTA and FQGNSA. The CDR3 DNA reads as TGTGCCAGCAGCGACCGGCGGGCCTACGAGCAGTACTTC. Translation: CASSDRRAYEQYF. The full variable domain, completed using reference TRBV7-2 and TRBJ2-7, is GAGVSQSPSNKVTEKGKDVELRCDPISGHTALYWYRQSLGQGLEFLIYFQGNSAPDKSGLPSDRFSAERTGGSVSTLTIQRTQQEDSAVYLCASSDRRAYEQYFGPGTRLTVT.

Here the CDR3 DNA reads TGTGCTAGTGGTCCTCTAGCGGGGGGCTGGACCGGGGAGCTGTTTTTT. Residues: CASGPLAGGWTGELFF. The chain recombines TRBV12-5 with TRBJ2-2; 11 bases map to TRBD2. After removal of 5 bases from V and 5 bases from J, the junction contained 7 bases not matched to a gene. CDR1 is LGHNT and CDR2 is FRNRAP in the germline V gene. The CDR3 is made up of 16 amino acids.

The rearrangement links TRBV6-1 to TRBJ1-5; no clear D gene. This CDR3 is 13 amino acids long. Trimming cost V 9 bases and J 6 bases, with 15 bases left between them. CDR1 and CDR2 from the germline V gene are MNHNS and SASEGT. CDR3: CASLEEGFQPQHF. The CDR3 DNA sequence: TGTGCCAGTCTAGAAGAGGGTTTTCAGCCCCAGCATTTT.

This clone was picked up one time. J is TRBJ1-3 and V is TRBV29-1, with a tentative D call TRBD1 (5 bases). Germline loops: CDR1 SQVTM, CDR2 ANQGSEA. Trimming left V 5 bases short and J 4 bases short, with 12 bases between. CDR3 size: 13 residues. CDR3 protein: CSVSLRVGNTIYF. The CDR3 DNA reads TGCAGCGTTTCTCTCAGGGTAGGAAACACCATATATTTT.

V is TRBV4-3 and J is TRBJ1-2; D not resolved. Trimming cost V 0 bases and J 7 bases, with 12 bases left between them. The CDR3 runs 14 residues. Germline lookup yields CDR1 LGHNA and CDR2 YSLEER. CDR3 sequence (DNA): TGCGCCAGCAGCCAAGAAGTAACAGTACTTGGCTACACCTTC. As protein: CASSQEVTVLGYTF.

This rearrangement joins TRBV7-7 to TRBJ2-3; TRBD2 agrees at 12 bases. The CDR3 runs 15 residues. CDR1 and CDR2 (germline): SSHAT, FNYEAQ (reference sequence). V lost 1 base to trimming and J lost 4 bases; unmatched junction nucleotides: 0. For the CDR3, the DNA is TGTGCCAGCAGCTTAGGACTAGCGGGAGCAGATACGCAGTATTTT. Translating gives CASSLGLAGADTQYF.

The CDR3 DNA is TGTGCCAGCAGTTCGGGACAGGGTCGAGCAAATGAGCAGTTCTTC. This sequence encodes CASSSGQGRANEQFF. The rearrangement links TRBV27 to TRBJ2-1; 9 bases map to TRBD1. J was trimmed by 7 bases and V by 4 bases; bases with no gene match: 8. CDR3 size: 15 residues. The V gene's germline CDR1 is MNHEY and CDR2 SMNVEV (reference sequence).

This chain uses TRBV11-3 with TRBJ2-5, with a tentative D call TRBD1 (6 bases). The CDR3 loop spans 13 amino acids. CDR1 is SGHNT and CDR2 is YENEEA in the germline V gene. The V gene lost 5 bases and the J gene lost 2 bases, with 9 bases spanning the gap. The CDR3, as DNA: TGTGCCAGCAGCCGCGGACAGCAAGAGACCCAGTACTTC. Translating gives CASSRGQQETQYF.

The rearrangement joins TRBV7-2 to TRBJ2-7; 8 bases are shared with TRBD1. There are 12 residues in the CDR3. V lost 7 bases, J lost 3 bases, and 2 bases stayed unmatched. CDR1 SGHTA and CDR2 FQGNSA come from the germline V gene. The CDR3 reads CASNGQGYEQYF. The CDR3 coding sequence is TGTGCCAGCAACGGACAGGGCTACGAGCAGTACTTC.

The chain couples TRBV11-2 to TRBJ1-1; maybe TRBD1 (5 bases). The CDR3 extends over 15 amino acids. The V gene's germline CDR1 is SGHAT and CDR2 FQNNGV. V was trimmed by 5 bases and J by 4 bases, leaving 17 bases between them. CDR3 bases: TGTGCCAGCAGCCCCGGGGTCCCGGGGGGCACTGAAGCTTTCTTT. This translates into CASSPGVPGGTEAFF.

The DNA for the CDR3 is TGTGCCAGCAGCTTAGTCGGGTCAGGGATCTACGAGCAGTACTTC. Translated, it gives CASSLVGSGIYEQYF. The chain carries TRBV7-2 and TRBJ2-7; tentative D call: TRBD1 (5 bases). The germline gives CDR1 SGHTA, CDR2 FQGNSA. V was cut by 1 base and J by 3 bases, with 13 bases left in between. CDR3 length: 15 residues.

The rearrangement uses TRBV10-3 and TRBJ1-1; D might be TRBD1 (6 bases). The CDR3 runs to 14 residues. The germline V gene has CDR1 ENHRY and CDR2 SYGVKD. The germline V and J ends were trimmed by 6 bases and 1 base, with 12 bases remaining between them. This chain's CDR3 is CAISQGTSNTEAFF. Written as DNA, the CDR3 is TGTGCCATCAGCCAGGGGACGTCGAACACTGAAGCTTTCTTT.

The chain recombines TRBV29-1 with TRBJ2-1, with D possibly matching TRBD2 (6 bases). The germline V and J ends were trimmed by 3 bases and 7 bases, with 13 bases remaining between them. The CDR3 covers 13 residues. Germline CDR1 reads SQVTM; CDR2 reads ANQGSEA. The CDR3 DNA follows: TGCAGCGTTGACACGGGGGACGGAAATGAGCAGTTCTTC. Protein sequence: CSVDTGDGNEQFF.

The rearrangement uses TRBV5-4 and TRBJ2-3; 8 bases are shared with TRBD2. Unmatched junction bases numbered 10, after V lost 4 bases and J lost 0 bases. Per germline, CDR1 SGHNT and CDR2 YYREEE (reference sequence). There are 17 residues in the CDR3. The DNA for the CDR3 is TGTGCCAGCAGCCACCGATTAGCGGGACCTAGCACAGATACGCAGTATTTT. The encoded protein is CASSHRLAGPSTDTQYF.

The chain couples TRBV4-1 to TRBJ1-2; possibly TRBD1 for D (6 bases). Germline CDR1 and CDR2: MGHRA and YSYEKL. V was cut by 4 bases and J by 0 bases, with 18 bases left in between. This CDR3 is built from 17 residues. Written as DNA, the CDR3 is TGCGCCAGCAGCCCCCGGACAGTTCTCGCCCCTAACTATGGCTACACCTTC. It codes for CASSPRTVLAPNYGYTF.

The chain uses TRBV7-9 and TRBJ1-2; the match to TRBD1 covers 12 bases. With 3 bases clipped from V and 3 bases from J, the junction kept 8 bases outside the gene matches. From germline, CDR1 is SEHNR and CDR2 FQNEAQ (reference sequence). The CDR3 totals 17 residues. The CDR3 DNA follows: TGTGCCAGCAGCTTTGGGACAGGGGGCGGAGTCCACTATGGCTACACCTTC. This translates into CASSFGTGGGVHYGYTF.

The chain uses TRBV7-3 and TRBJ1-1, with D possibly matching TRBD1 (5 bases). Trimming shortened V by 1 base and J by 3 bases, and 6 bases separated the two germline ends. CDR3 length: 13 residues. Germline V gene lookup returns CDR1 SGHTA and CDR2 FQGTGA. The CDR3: CASSLIRDTEAFF. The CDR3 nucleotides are TGTGCCAGCAGCTTAATCAGGGACACTGAAGCTTTCTTT.

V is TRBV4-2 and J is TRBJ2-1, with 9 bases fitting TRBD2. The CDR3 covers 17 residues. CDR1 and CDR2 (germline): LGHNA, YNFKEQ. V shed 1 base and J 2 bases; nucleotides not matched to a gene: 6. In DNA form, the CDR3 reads TGTGCCAGCAGCCAAGTATCGTCTAGCGGGGCCTACAATGAGCAGTTCTTC. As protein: CASSQVSSSGAYNEQFF.

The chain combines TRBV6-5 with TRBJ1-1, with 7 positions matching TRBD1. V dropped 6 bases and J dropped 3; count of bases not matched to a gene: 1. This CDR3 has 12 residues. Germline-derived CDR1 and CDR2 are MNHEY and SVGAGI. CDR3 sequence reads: CASRTGDTEAFF. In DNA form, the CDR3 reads TGTGCCAGCAGAACAGGGGACACTGAAGCTTTCTTT.

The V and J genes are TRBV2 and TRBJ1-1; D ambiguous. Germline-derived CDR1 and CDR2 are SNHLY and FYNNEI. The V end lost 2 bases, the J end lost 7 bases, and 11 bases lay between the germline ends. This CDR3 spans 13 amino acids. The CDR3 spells CASSEYLVREAFF. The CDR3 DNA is TGTGCCAGCAGTGAATACTTAGTCCGTGAAGCTTTCTTT.